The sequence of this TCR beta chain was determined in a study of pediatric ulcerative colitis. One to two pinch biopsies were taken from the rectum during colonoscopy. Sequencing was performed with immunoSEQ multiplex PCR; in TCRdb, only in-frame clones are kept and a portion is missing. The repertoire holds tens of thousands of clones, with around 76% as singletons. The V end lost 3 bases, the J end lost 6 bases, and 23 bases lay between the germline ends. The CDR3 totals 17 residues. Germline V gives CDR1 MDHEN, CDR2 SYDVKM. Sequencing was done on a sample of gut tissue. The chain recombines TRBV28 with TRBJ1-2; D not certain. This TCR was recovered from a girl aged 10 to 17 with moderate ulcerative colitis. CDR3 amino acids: CASSLAGNTFTRNGYTF. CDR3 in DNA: TGTGCCAGCAGTTTGGCCGGTAACACATTCACGAGGAATGGCTACACCTTC.